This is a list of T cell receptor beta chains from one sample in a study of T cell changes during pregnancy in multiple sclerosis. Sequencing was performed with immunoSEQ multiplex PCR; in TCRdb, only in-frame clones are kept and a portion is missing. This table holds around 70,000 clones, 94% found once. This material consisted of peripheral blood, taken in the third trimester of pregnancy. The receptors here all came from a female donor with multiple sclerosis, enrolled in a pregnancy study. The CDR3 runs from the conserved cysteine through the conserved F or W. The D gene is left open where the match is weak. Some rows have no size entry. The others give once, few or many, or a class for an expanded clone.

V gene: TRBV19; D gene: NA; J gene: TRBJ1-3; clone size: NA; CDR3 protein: CASSTSHSGNTIYF; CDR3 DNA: TGTGCCAGTAGTACAAGCCACTCTGGAAACACCATATATTTT
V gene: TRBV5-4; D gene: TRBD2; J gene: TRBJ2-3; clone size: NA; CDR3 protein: CASSWTSGGARTDTQYF; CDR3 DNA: TGTGCCAGCAGCTGGACTAGCGGGGGGGCTCGCACAGATACGCAGTATTTT
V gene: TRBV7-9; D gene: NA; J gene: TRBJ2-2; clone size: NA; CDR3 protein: CASSLGRAVNTGELFF; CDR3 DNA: TGTGCCAGCAGCTTAGGCAGGGCGGTCAACACCGGGGAGCTGTTTTTT
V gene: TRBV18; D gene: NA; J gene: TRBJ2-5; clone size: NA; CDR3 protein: CASSLNQGSQETQYF; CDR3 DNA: TGTGCCAGCTCACTTAATCAGGGGAGCCAAGAGACCCAGTACTTC
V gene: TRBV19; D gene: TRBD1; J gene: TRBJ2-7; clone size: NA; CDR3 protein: CASSPTGTGKAYEQYF; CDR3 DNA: TGTGCCAGTAGTCCGACTGGGACAGGGAAAGCCTACGAGCAGTACTTC
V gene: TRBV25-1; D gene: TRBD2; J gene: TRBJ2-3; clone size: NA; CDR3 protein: CASRVSGGNTDTQYF; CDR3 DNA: TGTGCCAGCCGGGTTAGCGGGGGGAACACAGATACGCAGTATTTT
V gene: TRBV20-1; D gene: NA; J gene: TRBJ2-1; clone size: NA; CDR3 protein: CSASLNEQFF; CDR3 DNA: TGCAGTGCTAGTCTGAATGAGCAGTTCTTC
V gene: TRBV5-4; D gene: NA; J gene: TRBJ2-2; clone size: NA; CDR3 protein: CASSFGQNLGELFF; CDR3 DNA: TGTGCCAGCAGCTTTGGACAGAACCTCGGGGAGCTGTTTTTT
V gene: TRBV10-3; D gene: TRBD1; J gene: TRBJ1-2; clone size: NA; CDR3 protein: CAISPQGATYGYTF; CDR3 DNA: TGTGCCATCAGCCCACAGGGGGCGACCTATGGCTACACCTTC
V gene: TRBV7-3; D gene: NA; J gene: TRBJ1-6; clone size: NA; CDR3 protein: CASSFSGYNSPLHF; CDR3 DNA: TGTGCCAGCAGCTTTTCGGGTTATAATTCACCCCTCCACTTT
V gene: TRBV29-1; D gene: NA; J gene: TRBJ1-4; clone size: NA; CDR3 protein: CSVAGGGEKLFF; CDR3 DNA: TGCAGCGTTGCCGGGGGGGGTGAAAAACTGTTTTTT
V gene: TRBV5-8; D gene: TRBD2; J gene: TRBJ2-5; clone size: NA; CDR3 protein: CASSFSGGGYQETQYF; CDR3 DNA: TGTGCCAGCAGCTTTAGCGGGGGCGGGTACCAAGAGACCCAGTACTTC
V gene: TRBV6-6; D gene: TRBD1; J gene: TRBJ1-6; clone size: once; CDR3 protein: CAGGQGNSPLHF; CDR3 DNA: TGTGCCGGGGGACAGGGGAATTCACCCCTCCACTTT
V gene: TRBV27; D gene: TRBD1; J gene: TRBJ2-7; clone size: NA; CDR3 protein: CASTFNTGADEQYF; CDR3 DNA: TGTGCCAGCACTTTTAATACAGGGGCCGACGAGCAGTACTTC
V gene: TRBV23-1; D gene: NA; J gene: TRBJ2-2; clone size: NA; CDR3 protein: CASISSPNTGELFF; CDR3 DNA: TGCGCCAGCATATCTAGCCCGAACACCGGGGAGCTGTTTTTT
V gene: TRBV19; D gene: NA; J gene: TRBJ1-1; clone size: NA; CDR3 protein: CASKGIGADTEAFF; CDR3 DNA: TGTGCCAGTAAGGGTATAGGGGCGGACACTGAAGCTTTCTTT
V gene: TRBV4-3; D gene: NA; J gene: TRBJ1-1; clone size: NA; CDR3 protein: CASSQDGGGSGTEAFF; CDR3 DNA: TGCGCCAGCAGCCAAGATGGGGGGGGCTCGGGCACTGAAGCTTTCTTT
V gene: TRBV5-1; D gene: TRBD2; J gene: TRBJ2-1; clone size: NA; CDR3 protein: CASSPTSEGYNEQFF; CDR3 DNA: TGCGCCAGCAGCCCGACTAGCGAGGGCTACAATGAGCAGTTCTTC
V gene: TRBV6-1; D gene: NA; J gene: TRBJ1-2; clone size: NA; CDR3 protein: CASSAEHRNYYGYTF; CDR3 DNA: TGTGCCAGCAGTGCCGAGCACCGTAACTACTATGGCTACACCTTC
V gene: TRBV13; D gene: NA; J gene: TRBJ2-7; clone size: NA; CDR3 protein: CASSLLARDEQYF; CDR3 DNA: TGTGCCAGCAGCTTACTAGCTCGTGACGAGCAGTACTTC
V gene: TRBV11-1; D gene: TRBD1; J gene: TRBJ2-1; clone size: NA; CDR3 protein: CASSLLTTGYNEQFF; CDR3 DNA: TGTGCCAGCAGCCTCTTAACGACAGGGTACAATGAGCAGTTCTTC
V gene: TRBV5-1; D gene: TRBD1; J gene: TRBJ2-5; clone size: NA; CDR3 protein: CASSPQGKETQYF; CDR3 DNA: TGCGCCAGCAGTCCACAGGGGAAAGAGACCCAGTACTTC
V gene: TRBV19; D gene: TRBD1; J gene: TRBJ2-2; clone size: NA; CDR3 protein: CASSIFGTGNTGELFF; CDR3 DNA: TGTGCCAGTAGTATATTCGGGACAGGTAACACCGGGGAGCTGTTTTTT